Listed here are 5 T cell receptor beta chains from one sample, sequenced in a study of blood T cell repertoires in COVID-19. Some clones are missing from TCRdb's copy, which holds only in-frame ones; the method was immunoSEQ multiplex PCR. Found here are about 430,000 clones, 80% to 90% of them singletons; the top ten hold more than 0.95%. Sequencing used PBMCs or T cells enriched from blood (not recorded which). These receptors were taken from a man aged 25-40 years who had recovered from COVID-19.

The chain recombines TRBV30 with TRBJ2-3, with a tentative D call TRBD2 (7 bases). Germline assignment: CDR1 GTSNPN and CDR2 SVGIG (reference sequence). This CDR3 has 16 residues. The DNA for the CDR3 is TGTGCGGGGGGGGCGGGAGCGTCTCCCGGGACAGATACGCAGTATTTT. It specifies CAGGAGASPGTDTQYF.

In this sample, this clone turned up once. The gene calls are TRBV28 and TRBJ1-4; no clear D gene. CDR3 length equals 14 residues. Germline CDR1 MDHEN, CDR2 SYDVKM. V was cut by 6 bases and J by 5 bases, with 13 bases left in between. The CDR3 DNA follows: TGTGCCAGCAGACCCGGTTGGGAGAATGAAAAACTGTTTTTT. It codes for CASRPGWENEKLFF.

The chain recombines TRBV6-5 with TRBJ1-5, with D maybe TRBD1 (6 bases). Germline V gives CDR1 MNHEY, CDR2 SVGAGI. The CDR3 spans 14 residues. V was pared by 5 bases and J by 0 bases, with 8 bases between. This chain's CDR3 is CASSRDNSNQPQHF. Written as DNA, the CDR3 is TGTGCCAGCAGTCGGGACAATAGCAATCAGCCCCAGCATTTT.

The chain carries TRBV6-6 and TRBJ1-1; D gene unclear. CDR1 is MNHNY, CDR2 SVGAGI, per germline (reference sequence). CDR3 length: 12 residues. V lost 5 bases, J lost 5 bases, and 9 bases lay in between. The CDR3 spells CASSKDKTEAFF. The CDR3 DNA is TGTGCCAGCAGTAAAGACAAGACTGAAGCTTTCTTT.

This clone was recorded a few times. The CDR3 is CASSQTGQAGYEQYF. The CDR3 nucleotides are TGCGCCAGCAGCCAAACCGGACAGGCCGGCTACGAGCAGTACTTC. The chain couples TRBV4-1 to TRBJ2-7; 7 bases match TRBD1. V shed 2 bases, J shed 3 bases, and the junction held 7 bases outside the gene matches. This CDR3 region has 15 residues. Germline V gives CDR1 MGHRA, CDR2 YSYEKL.